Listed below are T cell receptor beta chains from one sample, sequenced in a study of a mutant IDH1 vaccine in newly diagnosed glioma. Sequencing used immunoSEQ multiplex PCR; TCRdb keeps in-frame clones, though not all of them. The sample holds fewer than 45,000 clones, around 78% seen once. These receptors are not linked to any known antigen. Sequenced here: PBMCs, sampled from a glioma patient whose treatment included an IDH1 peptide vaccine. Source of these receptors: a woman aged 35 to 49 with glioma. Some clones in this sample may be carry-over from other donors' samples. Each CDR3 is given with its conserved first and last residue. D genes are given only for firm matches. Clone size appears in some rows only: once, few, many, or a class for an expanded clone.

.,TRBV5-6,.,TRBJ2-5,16,CASSLKVRLGGETQYF,TGTGCCAGCAGCTTGAAGGTTAGGCTAGGCGGGGAGACCCAGTACTTC
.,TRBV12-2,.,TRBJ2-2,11,CASRLSGELFF,TGTGCAAGTCGCTTATCCGGGGAGCTGTTTTTT
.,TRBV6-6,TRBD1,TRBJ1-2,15,CASSPRTGGNYGYTF,TGTGCCAGCAGTCCTAGGACAGGGGGGAACTATGGCTACACCTTC
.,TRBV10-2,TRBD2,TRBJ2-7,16,CASGPLASGGADEQYF,TGCGCCAGCGGTCCTCTAGCTAGCGGGGGGGCGGACGAGCAGTACTTC
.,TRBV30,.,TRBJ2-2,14,CAWSVKGGTGELFF,TGTGCCTGGAGTGTAAAGGGGGGGACCGGGGAGCTGTTTTTT
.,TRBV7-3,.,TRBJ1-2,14,CASSPSFRLYGYTF,TGTGCCAGCAGCCCATCCTTTAGGCTCTATGGCTACACCTTC
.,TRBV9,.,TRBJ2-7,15,CASSVGAGTIYEQYF,TGTGCCAGCAGCGTAGGGGCGGGGACGATCTACGAGCAGTACTTC
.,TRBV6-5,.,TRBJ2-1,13,CASKETGRNEQFF,TGTGCCAGCAAAGAGACAGGGAGGAATGAGCAGTTCTTC
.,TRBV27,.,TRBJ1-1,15,CASRPSPERNTEAFF,TGTGCCAGCAGACCCTCCCCGGAGAGGAACACTGAAGCTTTCTTT
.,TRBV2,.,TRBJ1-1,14,CASSDQDMNTEAFF,TGTGCCAGCAGTGACCAGGACATGAACACTGAAGCTTTCTTT
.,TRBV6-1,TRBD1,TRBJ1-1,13,CASRTQGAAEAFF,TGTGCCAGCAGGACACAGGGGGCTGCTGAAGCTTTCTTT
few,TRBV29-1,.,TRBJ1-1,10,CSVIGTEAFF,TGCAGCGTTATTGGCACTGAAGCTTTCTTT
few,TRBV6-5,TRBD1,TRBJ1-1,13,CASLPTGETEAFF,TGTGCCAGCCTTCCCACAGGGGAAACTGAAGCTTTCTTT
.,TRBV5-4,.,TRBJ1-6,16,CASSSGLRGTISPLHF,TGTGCCAGCAGCTCGGGACTCCGGGGGACAATTTCACCCCTCCACTTT
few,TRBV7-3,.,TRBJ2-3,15,CASSLGGYNTDTQYF,TGTGCCAGCAGCTTAGGGGGTTATAACACAGATACGCAGTATTTT
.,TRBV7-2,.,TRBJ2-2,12,CASSRFKGELFF,TGTGCCAGCAGCCGATTTAAGGGGGAGCTGTTTTTT
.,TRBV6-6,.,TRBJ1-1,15,CASSTILDGNTEAFF,TGTGCCAGCAGTACCATCTTGGACGGGAACACTGAAGCTTTCTTT
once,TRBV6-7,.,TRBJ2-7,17,CASSYSIIGDPIYEQYF,TGTGCCAGCAGTTACTCTATTATTGGGGACCCAATATACGAGCAGTACTTC
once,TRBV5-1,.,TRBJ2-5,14,CASSLEGRGETQYF,TGCGCCAGCAGCTTGGAGGGCCGCGGGGAGACCCAGTACTTC
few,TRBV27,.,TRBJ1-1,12,CASRRLNTEAFF,TGTGCCAGCAGACGGTTGAACACTGAAGCTTTCTTT
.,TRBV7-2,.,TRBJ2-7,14,CASSPSGDEGGKYF,TGTGCCAGCAGCCCATCGGGGGATGAAGGTGGGAAGTACTTC
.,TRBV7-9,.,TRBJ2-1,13,CASSLEAYNEQFF,TGTGCCAGCAGCTTAGAGGCCTACAATGAGCAGTTCTTC
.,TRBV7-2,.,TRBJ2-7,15,CASSYATGLKYEQYF,TGTGCCAGCAGCTATGCTACGGGGCTTAAGTACGAGCAGTACTTC
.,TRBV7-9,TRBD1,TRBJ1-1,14,CASSLQDRVTEAFF,TGTGCCAGCAGCTTACAGGACAGGGTCACTGAAGCTTTCTTT
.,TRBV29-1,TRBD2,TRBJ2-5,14,CSVRAGGLQETQYF,TGCAGCGTCCGAGCGGGGGGGCTCCAGGAGACCCAGTACTTC
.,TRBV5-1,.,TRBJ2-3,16,CASSSGLATSTDTQYF,TGCGCCAGCAGCTCAGGACTGGCCACTAGCACAGATACGCAGTATTTT
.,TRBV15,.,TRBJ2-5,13,CATSSRRGETQYF,TGTGCCACCAGCTCCAGACGAGGGGAGACCCAGTACTTC
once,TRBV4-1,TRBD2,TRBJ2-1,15,CASSQPTSGKGEQFF,TGCGCCAGCAGCCAACCGACTAGCGGGAAGGGTGAGCAGTTCTTC
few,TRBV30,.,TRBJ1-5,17,CAWSVARTTYSNQPQHF,TGTGCCTGGAGTGTAGCCAGGACCACTTATAGCAATCAGCCCCAGCATTTT
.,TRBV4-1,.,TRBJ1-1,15,CASSQAGGKNTEAFF,TGCGCCAGCAGCCAAGCGGGCGGCAAGAACACTGAAGCTTTCTTT
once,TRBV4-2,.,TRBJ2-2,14,CASSQDRRSGELFF,TGTGCCAGCAGCCAAGATCGGCGATCCGGGGAGCTGTTTTTT
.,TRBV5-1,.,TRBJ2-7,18,CASSMGLSNPSYSYEQYF,TGCGCCAGCAGCATGGGACTCTCCAATCCCTCTTACTCCTACGAGCAGTACTTC
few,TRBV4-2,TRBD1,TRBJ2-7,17,CASSQVPRGQGAGEQYF,TGTGCCAGCAGCCAAGTACCTAGGGGACAGGGGGCTGGGGAGCAGTACTTC
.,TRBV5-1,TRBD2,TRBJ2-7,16,CASSIRTSGGAGEQYF,TGCGCCAGCAGCATCCGGACTAGCGGGGGGGCGGGGGAGCAGTACTTC
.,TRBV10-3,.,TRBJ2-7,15,CAIRGQEALSDEQYF,TGTGCCATCAGGGGGCAGGAGGCTCTCTCGGACGAGCAGTACTTC
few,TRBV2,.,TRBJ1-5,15,CASSHQGSANQPQHF,TGTGCCAGCAGTCATCAGGGTTCGGCGAATCAGCCCCAGCATTTT